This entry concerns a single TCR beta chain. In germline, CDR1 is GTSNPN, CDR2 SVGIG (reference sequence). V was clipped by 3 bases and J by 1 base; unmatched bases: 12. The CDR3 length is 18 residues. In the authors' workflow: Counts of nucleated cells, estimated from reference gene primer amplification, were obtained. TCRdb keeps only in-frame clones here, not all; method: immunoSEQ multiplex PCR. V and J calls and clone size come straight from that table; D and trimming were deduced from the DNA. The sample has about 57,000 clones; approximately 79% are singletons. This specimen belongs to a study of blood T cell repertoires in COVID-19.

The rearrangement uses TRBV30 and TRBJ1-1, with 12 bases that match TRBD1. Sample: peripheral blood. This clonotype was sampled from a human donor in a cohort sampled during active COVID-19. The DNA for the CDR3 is TGTGCCTGGAGGGCTGGGACAGGGGGCATGATACGGAACACTGAAGCTTTCTTT. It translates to CAWRAGTGGMIRNTEAFF.